A selection of T cell receptor beta chains follows, all from one sample in a study of human T cells and chemical hapten exposure. TCRdb analysed the RACE reads with MiXCR anew, one entry per CDR3 protein. Of around 100,000 distinct CDR3 sequences in the sample, 11% were seen once. Sample: whole blood, taken in connection with sensitization to the hapten diphenylcyclopropenone (DPC). Every receptor here comes from a woman aged 40-49 years with alopecia areata. Some clones in this sample may be carry-over from other donors' samples. CDR3s include the opening cysteine and the closing phenylalanine or tryptophan. D genes are given only for firm matches. Not all rows give a size; the values are once, few, many and, for expanded clones, a class.

len	d_gene	v_gene	abundance	j_gene	CDR3nt	CDR3aa
13	NA	TRBV30	few	TRBJ1-2	TGTGCCTGGAGTGTACTAATAAGTAGTGGCTACACCTTC	CAWSVLISSGYTF
11	NA	TRBV27	few	TRBJ2-7	TGTGCCAGCGGGGCTTCGTACGAGCAGTACTTC	CASGASYEQYF
16	NA	TRBV7-8	NA	TRBJ1-5	TGTGCCAGCAGCTTAGCGCGGGCATTTAGCAATCAGCCCCAGCATTTT	CASSLARAFSNQPQHF
15	TRBD2	TRBV7-9	NA	TRBJ2-7	TGTGCCAGCAGAAGGACTAGCGGGCCCACCGGCGAGCAGTACTTC	CASRRTSGPTGEQYF
17	TRBD2	TRBV15	NA	TRBJ2-5	TGTGCCACCAGCAGAGTGGGGAGGGCTAAATCCATCGAGACCCAGTACTTC	CATSRVGRAKSIETQYF
15	TRBD2	TRBV12-3/TRBV12-4	many	TRBJ2-3	TGTGCCAGCAGTTCTCGCGGGAGGGTGGCAGATACGCAGTATTTT	CASSSRGRVADTQYF
15	NA	TRBV5-6	many	TRBJ2-1	TGTGCCAGCAGCTTGTCCAGGAAGCTCTACAATGAGCAGTTCTTC	CASSLSRKLYNEQFF
19	TRBD2	TRBV7-2	few	TRBJ2-7	TGTGCCAGCAGCTTATCGCCCCCAGGGGCGGGGGGCGCCCCTTCCGAGCAGTACTTC	CASSLSPPGAGGAPSEQYF
14	TRBD1	TRBV29-1	NA	TRBJ2-7	TGCAGCGTTGAAGGACAGGGGGCCATCGACGAGCAGTACTTC	CSVEGQGAIDEQYF
15	NA	TRBV20-1	NA	TRBJ2-5	TGCAGTGCTAGATCCTCGGACGGGCCACCCGAGACCCAGTACTTC	CSARSSDGPPETQYF
15	NA	TRBV11-2	many	TRBJ2-3	TGTGCCAGCAGCTTACCCGACAGTTACACAGATACGCAGTATTTT	CASSLPDSYTDTQYF
12	NA	TRBV28	NA	TRBJ1-1	TGTGCCAGTGGTCAGGGGAACACTGAAGCTTTCTTT	CASGQGNTEAFF
18	TRBD2	TRBV5-1	many	TRBJ2-1	TGCGCCAGCACCCAACTAGCGGGAGGGCCCGGCTCCTACAATGAGCAGTTCTTC	CASTQLAGGPGSYNEQFF
15	TRBD1	TRBV11-2	few	TRBJ2-5	TGTGCCAGCAGCGGTACTTCAGGGGGCACAGAGACCCAGTACTTC	CASSGTSGGTETQYF
17	NA	TRBV11-2	few	TRBJ1-5	TGTGCCAGCAGCTTAGGGGCAGGACAGAATAGCAATCAGCCCCAGCATTTT	CASSLGAGQNSNQPQHF
14	NA	TRBV7-2	many	TRBJ2-7	TGTGCCAGCAGCTTAATGTTTCAGAACTACGAGCAGTACTTC	CASSLMFQNYEQYF
14	NA	TRBV7-3	NA	TRBJ2-3	TGTGCCAGCAGCCGGGGAGGGGGCGTAAATACGCAGTATTTT	CASSRGGGVNTQYF
12	NA	TRBV2	few	TRBJ2-7	TGTGCCAGCGGGGGGACGGTTTACGAGCAGTACTTC	CASGGTVYEQYF
15	TRBD1	TRBV4-3	few	TRBJ1-2	TGCGCCAGCAGCCCCCAGACAGGGAGGGCGGATGGCTACACCTTC	CASSPQTGRADGYTF
15	TRBD2	TRBV5-1	few	TRBJ2-1	TGCGCCAGCAGCCCTGCTAGCGGGAGCTACAATGAGCAGTTCTTC	CASSPASGSYNEQFF
15	NA	TRBV2	NA	TRBJ2-1	TGTGCCTGCACCCCAGGGGTGGGGGGCTACAATGAGCAGTTCTTC	CACTPGVGGYNEQFF
16	TRBD1	TRBV6-5	NA	TRBJ1-5	TGTGCCAGCAGTTACTCGGCAGGGGGCCGCAATCAGCCCCAGCATTTT	CASSYSAGGRNQPQHF
14	TRBD1	TRBV6-1	many	TRBJ2-7	TGTGCCAGCAGGGGACAGGTAGTCTCCTACGAGCAGTACTTC	CASRGQVVSYEQYF
17	TRBD2	TRBV20-1	once	TRBJ2-1	TGCAGTGCTGGAACTAGCGGGACCATGAGCTCCTACAATGAGCAGTTCTTC	CSAGTSGTMSSYNEQFF
15	NA	TRBV11-2	NA	TRBJ2-1	TGTGCCAGCAGCGCCATTGCGGGGGCCCTGAATGAGCAGTTCTTC	CASSAIAGALNEQFF
14	NA	TRBV9	NA	TRBJ2-6	TGTGCCAGCAGCGGGTCGCGTGGGGCCAACGTCCTGACTTTC	CASSGSRGANVLTF